In its sample, the clone carrying this TCR beta chain was seen a few times. Its antigen remains unidentified. The sample comes from a study of CD8+CD57+ T cells in acquired aplastic anemia. Broader study findings: Patients and controls shared 25 to 30 CD8+ CDR3 sequences, which appeared highly expressed in patients and within their immunodominant clones. Patient and control CD8+ Simpson's diversity was not significantly different.

The template used for profiling TCR beta VDJ and CDR3 was genomic DNA. TCRdb re-analysed the reads in MiXCR, keeping a single row per CDR3 protein. The sample has 150,000 to 200,000 distinct CDR3 sequences, around 48% seen once; the top ten hold approximately 3%. Sequencing involved patients with CD8+CD57+ cell expansion previously shown by flow cytometry. Every patient was diagnosed with severe acquired aplastic anemia. Blood sampling was performed on the patients, and none of them had received therapy by then. Per the germline V gene, CDR1 is MDHEN and CDR2 is SYDVKM. The CDR3 contains 15 residues. Unmatched junction bases numbered 6, after V lost 2 bases and J lost 7 bases.

Sequencing input: sorted CD4+, CD8+, or CD8+CD57+ T cells (not recorded which) from PBMCs. The origin of this receptor is a human donor with aplastic anemia. The V gene is TRBV28, the J gene TRBJ2-3; TRBD2 agrees at 10 bases. CDR3 protein: CASSLNSGRRNTQYF. CDR3 nucleotides: TGTGCCAGCAGTTTAAATAGCGGGAGGCGTAATACGCAGTATTTT.